These T cell receptor beta chains were read from a single sample in a study of siplizumab effects on memory and regulatory T cells. Clones were read by immunoSEQ multiplex PCR, and TCRdb kept only the in-frame ones, dropping some. Of around 97,000 clones listed, over 90% are singletons. The sequenced sample consisted of non-Treg CD4+ T cells sorted from blood. The receptors were gathered from a human donor in good health. Both conserved end residues are part of each CDR3. Fields, in order: V gene, J gene, clone size, D gene, CDR3 protein, CDR3 DNA. The D gene is left open where the match is weak. Clone size appears in some rows only: once, few, many, or a class for an expanded clone.

v_call: TRBV4-1
j_call: TRBJ2-7
clone_size: NA
d_call: TRBD2
cdr3_aa: CASSQVGTRYEQYF
cdr3_nt: TGCGCCAGCAGCCAAGTGGGGACTAGATACGAGCAGTACTTC

v_call: TRBV28
j_call: TRBJ2-2
clone_size: NA
d_call: TRBD2
cdr3_aa: CASTSAGTLTGELFF
cdr3_nt: TGTGCCAGCACGTCAGCGGGAACCCTAACCGGGGAGCTGTTTTTT

v_call: TRBV19
j_call: TRBJ2-2
clone_size: NA
d_call: NA
cdr3_aa: CASSINIVNTGELFF
cdr3_nt: TGTGCCAGTAGTATAAATATAGTAAACACCGGGGAGCTGTTTTTT

v_call: TRBV29-1
j_call: TRBJ2-6
clone_size: NA
d_call: NA
cdr3_aa: CSVGIGPDRDANVLTF
cdr3_nt: TGCAGCGTTGGAATTGGTCCGGATCGAGACGCCAACGTCCTGACTTTC

v_call: TRBV4-1
j_call: TRBJ1-5
clone_size: NA
d_call: NA
cdr3_aa: CASSQEYPGGENQPQHF
cdr3_nt: TGCGCCAGCAGCCAAGAATACCCAGGAGGGGAAAATCAGCCCCAGCATTTT

v_call: TRBV5-8
j_call: TRBJ2-7
clone_size: NA
d_call: NA
cdr3_aa: CASSSIYEQYF
cdr3_nt: TGTGCCAGCAGCTCCATCTACGAGCAGTACTTC

v_call: TRBV6-5
j_call: TRBJ2-3
clone_size: once
d_call: TRBD2
cdr3_aa: CASNPSGSGDTQYF
cdr3_nt: TGTGCCAGCAACCCTAGCGGGAGTGGGGATACGCAGTATTTT

v_call: TRBV27
j_call: TRBJ1-6
clone_size: NA
d_call: NA
cdr3_aa: CASSPQAPSPLHF
cdr3_nt: TGTGCCAGCAGCCCACAAGCGCCTTCACCCCTCCACTTT

v_call: TRBV27
j_call: TRBJ2-1
clone_size: NA
d_call: NA
cdr3_aa: CASSLTRHEQFF
cdr3_nt: TGTGCCAGCAGTTTGACTAGACATGAGCAGTTCTTC

v_call: TRBV7-8
j_call: TRBJ2-1
clone_size: NA
d_call: NA
cdr3_aa: CASSLNGLSGGEQFF
cdr3_nt: TGTGCCAGCAGCTTAAACGGCCTCTCGGGTGGTGAGCAGTTCTTC

v_call: TRBV25-1
j_call: TRBJ1-1
clone_size: once
d_call: NA
cdr3_aa: CASSDWGHTEAFF
cdr3_nt: TGTGCCAGCAGTGATTGGGGCCACACTGAAGCTTTCTTT

v_call: TRBV2
j_call: TRBJ1-2
clone_size: NA
d_call: NA
cdr3_aa: CAGSEVVTAYGYTF
cdr3_nt: TGTGCCGGCAGTGAAGTGGTGACAGCCTATGGCTACACCTTC

v_call: TRBV6-5
j_call: TRBJ2-1
clone_size: NA
d_call: NA
cdr3_aa: CASSPPGREQFF
cdr3_nt: TGTGCCAGCAGCCCACCGGGGCGTGAGCAGTTCTTC

v_call: TRBV7-6
j_call: TRBJ2-5
clone_size: NA
d_call: TRBD1
cdr3_aa: CASSFRGRQETQYF
cdr3_nt: TGTGCCAGCAGCTTCAGGGGGCGGCAAGAGACCCAGTACTTC

v_call: TRBV6-4
j_call: TRBJ2-3
clone_size: NA
d_call: NA
cdr3_aa: CASSELASGGDTQYF
cdr3_nt: TGTGCCAGCAGTGAACTAGCCTCCGGGGGAGATACGCAGTATTTT

v_call: TRBV5-6
j_call: TRBJ1-2
clone_size: NA
d_call: NA
cdr3_aa: CASSRTGRPNGYTF
cdr3_nt: TGTGCCAGCAGCCGAACCGGCCGACCAAATGGCTACACCTTC

v_call: TRBV19
j_call: TRBJ1-2
clone_size: NA
d_call: TRBD1
cdr3_aa: CASSIGQGANYGYTF
cdr3_nt: TGTGCCAGTAGTATAGGACAGGGGGCTAACTATGGCTACACCTTC

v_call: TRBV11-2
j_call: TRBJ2-7
clone_size: NA
d_call: TRBD1
cdr3_aa: CASSLGTGVSYEQYF
cdr3_nt: TGTGCCAGCAGCCTAGGGACAGGCGTCTCCTACGAGCAGTACTTC

v_call: TRBV14
j_call: TRBJ2-2
clone_size: NA
d_call: TRBD2
cdr3_aa: CASSPWGLVGTGELFF
cdr3_nt: TGTGCCAGCAGCCCGTGGGGACTAGTCGGCACCGGGGAGCTGTTTTTT

v_call: TRBV6-1
j_call: TRBJ2-7
clone_size: NA
d_call: TRBD1
cdr3_aa: CASSNAGTGSYEQYF
cdr3_nt: TGTGCCAGCAGTAATGCCGGGACAGGGTCCTACGAGCAGTACTTC

v_call: TRBV19
j_call: TRBJ2-5
clone_size: NA
d_call: TRBD2
cdr3_aa: CASTRTSEPGRETQYF
cdr3_nt: TGTGCCAGTACTAGGACTAGCGAGCCTGGTAGAGAGACCCAGTACTTC

v_call: TRBV7-9
j_call: TRBJ2-4
clone_size: NA
d_call: NA
cdr3_aa: CASSLGGIQYF
cdr3_nt: TGTGCCAGCAGCTTAGGGGGGATTCAGTACTTC

v_call: TRBV7-9
j_call: TRBJ2-1
clone_size: NA
d_call: TRBD2
cdr3_aa: CASITIPAGVNEQFF
cdr3_nt: TGTGCCAGCATCACAATCCCAGCGGGAGTCAATGAGCAGTTCTTC

v_call: TRBV7-9
j_call: TRBJ1-2
clone_size: NA
d_call: NA
cdr3_aa: CASSLGAGYGYTF
cdr3_nt: TGTGCCAGCAGCTTAGGGGCAGGGTATGGCTACACCTTC

v_call: TRBV7-9
j_call: TRBJ2-1
clone_size: NA
d_call: NA
cdr3_aa: CASSPPRNEQFF
cdr3_nt: TGTGCCAGCAGCCCCCCGCGCAATGAGCAGTTCTTC